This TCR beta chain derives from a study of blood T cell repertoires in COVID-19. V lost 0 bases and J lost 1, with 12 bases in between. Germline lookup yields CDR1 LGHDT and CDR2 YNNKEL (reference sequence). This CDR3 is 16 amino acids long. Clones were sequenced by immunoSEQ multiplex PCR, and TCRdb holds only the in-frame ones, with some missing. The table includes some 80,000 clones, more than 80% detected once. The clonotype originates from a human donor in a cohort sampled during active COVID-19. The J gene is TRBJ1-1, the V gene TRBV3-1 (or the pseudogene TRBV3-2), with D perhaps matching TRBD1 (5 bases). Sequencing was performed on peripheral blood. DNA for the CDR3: TGTGCCAGCAGCCAAGATGGGGGGGGAGCGAACACTGAAGCTTTCTTT. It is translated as CASSQDGGGANTEAFF.